A single sample is the source of the 26 T cell receptor beta chains below, sequenced in a study of OX40 agonist ivuxolimab in advanced cancers. Library preparation was by the immunoSEQ multiplex PCR assay. TCRdb took this table from immuneACCESS and kept in-frame rearrangements with V and J called. Such tables lack part of the clones; where checked against another copy, unresolved V genes explain under half of the gap, and the rest is unexplained. The sample table contains about 64,000 clones; only one count was recorded for 80% to 90% of them. Jointly, the top ten make up 13% to 15% of the sample. Source: CD4+ or CD8+ T cells sorted from blood, taken in a trial of the OX40 agonist ivuxolimab. The receptors were gathered from an adult with an advanced solid tumor such as melanoma, head and neck, liver or kidney cancer.

The chain joins TRBV7-9 to TRBJ1-2; 7 positions agree with TRBD1. The CDR3 contains 14 residues. Germline V CDR1 and CDR2: SEHNR, FQNEAQ (reference sequence). The V gene end was trimmed by 2 bases and the J gene end by 8 bases; junction bases not matched to a gene: 8. The CDR3 loop reads CASSLLEGALGYTF. The CDR3 DNA sequence: TGTGCCAGCAGCTTACTGGAGGGGGCTTTGGGCTACACCTTC.

This chain connects TRBV5-1 to TRBJ2-1; no definite D call. V was trimmed by 4 bases and J by 8 bases, leaving 10 bases between them. The CDR3 has 12 residues. Germline V gene sequence: CDR1 SGHRS, CDR2 YFSETQ. CDR3 in amino acids: CASSARPDEQFF. The CDR3 DNA follows: TGCGCCAGCAGCGCTCGACCCGATGAGCAGTTCTTC.

The gene calls are TRBV2 and TRBJ1-5; TRBD1 is a possible D gene (5 bases). V was clipped by 7 bases and J by 0 bases, with 13 bases between them. CDR3 size: 15 residues. The germline CDR1 and CDR2 sequences are SNHLY and FYNNEI. As DNA, the CDR3 is TGTGCCAGCATGAGGGACCACAATAGCAATCAGCCCCAGCATTTT. It is translated as CASMRDHNSNQPQHF.

This chain joins TRBV6-1 and TRBJ2-5, with 8 positions matching TRBD2. The J call is uncertain, as TRBJ2-7 better fits the DNA end. From germline, CDR1 is MNHNS and CDR2 SASEGT. The CDR3 consists of 16 residues. Here the CDR3 reads CASSEGIAGSSYEQYF. CDR3 sequence (DNA): TGTGCCAGCAGTGAAGGAATAGCGGGGAGCTCCTACGAGCAGTACTTC.

The chain has TRBV13 and TRBJ1-6; 9 bases map to TRBD1. Germline CDR1 and CDR2: PRHDT and FYEKMQ (reference sequence). Trimming cost V 4 bases and J 7 bases; bases outside gene matches: 2. The CDR3 contains 14 residues. CDR3 residues: CASSSTGGNSPLHF. The DNA of the CDR3 is TGTGCCAGCAGCTCAACAGGGGGCAATTCACCCCTCCACTTT.

The chain couples TRBV29-1 to TRBJ1-3, with no clear D. Trimming took off 4 bases at V and 3 bases at J, with 13 bases between the two ends. The CDR3 spans 14 residues. Germline assignment: CDR1 SQVTM and CDR2 ANQGSEA. DNA of the CDR3: TGCAGCGTTGCCCACGGGGATTTTGGAAACACCATATATTTT. Its translation: CSVAHGDFGNTIYF.

This chain links TRBV27 with TRBJ2-3, with unresolved D. The CDR3 extends over 14 amino acids. Germline CDR1 is MNHEY and CDR2 is SMNVEV (reference sequence). The ends were cut back, 2 bases at V and 3 bases at J, with 9 bases in the middle. In nucleotides, the CDR3 is TGTGCCAGCAGTTTAACCCCCGGGACAGATACGCAGTATTTT. It is translated as CASSLTPGTDTQYF.

The chain links TRBV5-1 to TRBJ2-3; D is undetermined. The CDR3 spans 16 residues. V was clipped by 3 bases and J by 6 bases, with 20 bases between them. The germline gives CDR1 SGHRS, CDR2 YFSETQ. This CDR3 is CASSSKLGWSGDTQYF. The DNA for the CDR3 is TGCGCCAGCAGCTCGAAGTTAGGCTGGAGTGGGGATACGCAGTATTTT.

The J gene is TRBJ2-7, the V gene TRBV28; possibly TRBD1 or TRBD2 for D (5 bases each). The V and J ends lost 9 bases and 4 bases respectively, with 16 bases between them. CDR3 length equals 13 residues. Germline V gene data show CDR1 as MDHEN and CDR2 as SYDVKM. The DNA for the CDR3 is TGTGCCAGTCGCCCTTCCGGGGCGTACGAGCAGTACTTC. Its protein is CASRPSGAYEQYF.

The chain carries TRBV30 and TRBJ2-5; D is unclear. The CDR3 is made up of 13 amino acids. The germline V gene encodes CDR1 GTSNPN and CDR2 SVGIG (reference sequence). The V gene lost 2 bases and the J gene lost 2 bases, with 9 bases spanning the gap. CDR3 nucleotides: TGTGCCTGGAGTTGGACCGAACAAGAGACCCAGTACTTC. Its translation is CAWSWTEQETQYF.

The CDR3 protein is CAWSDRAYNEQFF. The CDR3 DNA reads TGTGCCTGGAGTGACAGGGCCTACAATGAGCAGTTCTTC. This chain links TRBV30 with TRBJ2-1, with a weak D call TRBD1 (6 bases). CDR1 and CDR2 (germline): GTSNPN, SVGIG (reference sequence). The CDR3 is made up of 13 amino acids. V lost 1 base and J lost 2, with 6 bases in between.

V usage is TRBV28 and J usage is TRBJ2-1, with D possibly matching TRBD2 (6 bases). The CDR3 runs 16 residues. Trimming removed 4 bases at V and 5 bases at J, with 18 bases between. Germline loops: CDR1 MDHEN, CDR2 SYDVKM. CDR3 nucleotide sequence: TGTGCCAGCAGTTCAGAGACTAGAGAGGTGGACAATGAGCAGTTCTTC. It is translated as CASSSETREVDNEQFF.

This clone was observed once. The V call is TRBV6-1, the J call TRBJ2-1, with TRBD1 identical over 7 bases. The CDR3 is 13 residues long. V trimming: 7 bases; J trimming: 3 bases; junction bases outside the gene matches: 3. Germline loops: CDR1 MNHNS, CDR2 SASEGT. In DNA, the CDR3 is TGTGCCAGCAACCGGGACAGCTACAATGAGCAGTTCTTC. This translates into CASNRDSYNEQFF.

The chain has TRBV2 and TRBJ1-1; weak D call: TRBD1 (6 bases). This CDR3 region has 17 residues. Germline lookup yields CDR1 SNHLY and CDR2 FYNNEI. V lost 2 bases to trimming and J lost 0 bases, with 16 bases between them. CDR3 sequence reads: CASSEMGTWIMNTEAFF. CDR3 DNA sequence: TGTGCCAGCAGTGAAATGGGGACATGGATTATGAACACTGAAGCTTTCTTT.

The V gene is TRBV9, the J gene TRBJ1-2, with D perhaps matching TRBD1 (5 bases). CDR3 length equals 17 residues. Germline lookup yields CDR1 SGDLS and CDR2 YYNGEE. Trimming stripped 4 bases from V and 0 bases from J, with 19 bases between. The CDR3 spells CASSHSLGPTANYGYTF. The CDR3 DNA follows: TGTGCCAGCAGCCACAGCCTGGGGCCGACAGCTAACTATGGCTACACCTTC.

This clone was picked up one time. This chain uses TRBV30 with TRBJ2-7; D ambiguous. Per germline, CDR1 GTSNPN and CDR2 SVGIG (reference sequence). The CDR3 covers 11 residues. The V gene lost 5 bases and the J gene lost 6 bases, with 11 bases spanning the gap. The CDR3 protein is CAWSLGFEQYF. The CDR3 bases are TGTGCCTGGTCGCTCGGGTTCGAGCAGTACTTC.

In this sample, this clone turned up once. The gene calls are TRBV10-2 and TRBJ2-7; 10 nucleotides match TRBD2. V was pared by 8 bases and J by 0 bases, with 7 bases of the junction left unmatched. Germline values: CDR1 WSHSY, CDR2 SAAADI. The length of the CDR3 is 15 residues. The CDR3 protein is CASHSGTSASYEQYF. CDR3 coding DNA: TGCGCCAGCCACTCAGGGACTAGCGCCTCCTACGAGCAGTACTTC.

The J gene is TRBJ2-7, the V gene TRBV19; D is undetermined. The CDR3 has 12 residues. Germline assignment: CDR1 LNHDA and CDR2 SQIVND (reference sequence). The V gene lost 7 bases and the J gene lost 6 bases, with 13 bases spanning the gap. The CDR3 here is CASTGNVGEQYF. Written as DNA, the CDR3 is TGTGCCAGTACTGGAAACGTGGGCGAGCAGTACTTC.

V is TRBV29-1 and J is TRBJ2-2; TRBD2 matches at 9 bases. The CDR3 covers 15 residues. V lost 8 bases and J lost 0; bases outside the gene matches: 7. The germline V gene has CDR1 SQVTM and CDR2 ANQGSEA. Here the CDR3 DNA reads TGCAGCTACGTGAGCGGGGGGACGAACACCGGGGAGCTGTTTTTT. Its translation: CSYVSGGTNTGELFF.

V gene TRBV5-1 combines with J gene TRBJ2-1; D is possibly TRBD1 (6 bases). The CDR3 is made up of 14 amino acids. Germline CDR1 is SGHRS and CDR2 is YFSETQ. The germline V and J ends were trimmed by 1 base and 5 bases, with 10 bases remaining between them. The CDR3 loop reads CASSLIEGDNEQFF. CDR3 bases: TGCGCCAGCAGCTTGATTGAGGGGGACAATGAGCAGTTCTTC.

The rearrangement uses TRBV7-9 and TRBJ1-1; D possibly corresponds to TRBD1 (5 bases). The CDR3 loop spans 12 amino acids. Deletions cut 5 bases from V and 4 bases from J, with 8 bases between. Germline V gene sequence: CDR1 SEHNR, CDR2 FQNEAQ (reference sequence). CDR3 coding DNA: TGTGCCAGCAGCCACGGGGGCACTGAAGCTTTCTTT. Protein: CASSHGGTEAFF.

The V and J genes are TRBV5-1 and TRBJ2-7; D gene ambiguous. With 7 bases removed from V and 3 bases from J, the gap between germline ends came to 17 bases. Germline assignment: CDR1 SGHRS and CDR2 YFSETQ. The CDR3 totals 14 residues. The chain's CDR3 is CASRIRVGYYEQYF. The DNA for the CDR3 is TGCGCCAGCCGAATCCGGGTGGGTTACTACGAGCAGTACTTC.

The chain uses TRBV2 and TRBJ1-2; 10 nucleotides agree with TRBD1. Germline V gives CDR1 SNHLY, CDR2 FYNNEI. Unmatched junction bases numbered 3, after V lost 6 bases and J lost 5 bases. The CDR3 runs 13 residues. CDR3 region: CASSPGQGYGYTF. The DNA of the CDR3 is TGTGCCAGCAGCCCGGGACAGGGGTATGGCTACACCTTC. The full variable domain, its missing parts supplied by reference TRBV2 and TRBJ1-2, is EPEVTQTPSHQVTQMGQEVILRCVPISNHLYFYWYRQILGQKVEFLVSFYNNEISEKSEIFDDQFSVERPDGSNFTLKIRSTKLEDSAMYFCASSPGQGYGYTFGSGTRLTVV.

The rearrangement uses TRBV2 and TRBJ2-5, with D unresolved. Germline V gene lookup returns CDR1 SNHLY and CDR2 FYNNEI. Trimming removed 5 bases at V and 4 bases at J, with 14 bases between. The CDR3 spans 14 residues. The CDR3, as DNA: TGTGCCAGCAGTACCCTCGCCCCCCCAGAGACCCAGTACTTC. It is translated as CASSTLAPPETQYF.

This clone is a singleton in its sample. The chain employs TRBV27 and TRBJ1-5; 9 bases line up with TRBD1. CDR1 is MNHEY and CDR2 is SMNVEV in the germline V gene (reference sequence). Unmatched junction bases numbered 6, after V lost 5 bases and J lost 7 bases. CDR3 length equals 14 residues. The CDR3 region has the DNA TGTGCCAGCAGTCTAGGACAGGGGAGCCAGCCCCAGCATTTT. Protein: CASSLGQGSQPQHF.

The rearrangement joins TRBV30 to TRBJ2-7; D ambiguous. Germline lookup yields CDR1 GTSNPN and CDR2 SVGIG (reference sequence). V was pared by 5 bases and J by 6 bases, with 11 bases between. The CDR3 runs to 11 residues. The CDR3 coding sequence is TGTGCCTGGGGGATCGGTCCCGAGCAGTACTTC. Encoded protein: CAWGIGPEQYF.